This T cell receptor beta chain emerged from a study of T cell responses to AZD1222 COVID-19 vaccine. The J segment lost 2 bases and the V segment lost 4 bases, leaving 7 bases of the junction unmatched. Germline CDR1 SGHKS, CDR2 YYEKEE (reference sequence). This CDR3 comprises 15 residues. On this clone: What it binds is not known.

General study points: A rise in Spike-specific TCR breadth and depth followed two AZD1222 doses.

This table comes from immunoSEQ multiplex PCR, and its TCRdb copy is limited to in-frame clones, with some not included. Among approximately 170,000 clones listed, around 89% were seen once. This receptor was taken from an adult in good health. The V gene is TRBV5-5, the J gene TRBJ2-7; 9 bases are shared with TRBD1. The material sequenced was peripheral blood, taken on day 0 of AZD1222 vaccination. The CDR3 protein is CASSVTGGDTYEQYV. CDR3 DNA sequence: TGTGCCAGCAGCGTCACAGGGGGCGATACCTACGAGCAGTACGTC.